The T cell receptor (beta chain) described here comes from a study of T cell repertoires in cytomegalovirus infection. Study overall: Selected CMV epitopes included recently identified HLA-C-restricted ones as well as well-studied HLA-B-restricted ones. An indication of both CMV infection and matching HLA type came from public TCR beta signatures. Whole-study results and caveats: HLA-C-restricted CMV clonotypes gave the most frequent clonotype in two of eight donors. People with CMV and the relevant HLA were identified by cumulative public TCR beta family frequency.

This clonotype was detected a few times. What it binds is not known. From the reads, TCRdb called clonotypes with MiXCR, one entry per CDR3 protein. The repertoire holds about 770,000 distinct CDR3 sequences, with 25% to 35% as singletons. The CDR3 sequence is 13 residues long. Trimming stripped 8 bases from V and 11 bases from J, with 16 bases between. Sequences were derived from cultured CD8+ T cells from PBMCs, sampled from culture after CMV antigen stimulation. The receptor was isolated from a human donor in good health (CMV status not recorded). Some clones in this sample may be carry-over from other donors' samples. The genes are TRBV12-3 or TRBV12-4 and TRBJ1-6, with D possibly being TRBD1 (5 bases). CDR3 loop: CASGTHLGAPLHF. Written as DNA, the CDR3 is TGTGCCAGCGGAACCCACCTGGGGGCACCCCTCCACTTT.